One sample yielded the 18 T cell receptor beta chains listed below, sequenced in a study of T cell clonality in common variable immunodeficiency. Clones were read by immunoSEQ multiplex PCR, and TCRdb kept only the in-frame ones, dropping some. The sample has tens of thousands of clones, none seen only once. Sequenced material: peripheral blood mononuclear cells. These receptors were taken from a person aged 18 to 70 in good health.

At least ten counts were recorded for this clone. Read sequence stops 3 residues before the CDR3 end, and the germline J gene provides the missing end. The chain employs TRBV30 and TRBJ2-3; no firm D call. Deletions cut 0 bases from V and 6 bases from J, with 7 bases between. CDR3 length equals 12 residues. Germline lookup yields CDR1 GTSNPN and CDR2 SVGIG (reference sequence). The CDR3 loop is CAWSVRVDTQYF. CDR3 DNA, as far as it was read: TGTGCCTGGAGTGTTCGGGTCGATACG.

This clone was counted ten times or more. The DNA ends 3 residues before the CDR3 does, and the rest of the CDR3 is filled in from the germline J gene. V is TRBV7-8 and J is TRBJ1-4, with a possible D match to TRBD1 (5 bases). Germline V CDR1 and CDR2: SGHVS, FQNEAQ. The CDR3 has 15 residues. CDR3 sequence: CASSLVGLSPDRLFF. The CDR3 DNA, read in part, is TGTGCCAGCAGCTTAGTAGGGTTGTCTCCCGACAGA.

Ten or more counts support this clone. The read ends 3 residues shy of where the CDR3 ends; the end is completed using the germline J gene. The rearrangement links TRBV19 to TRBJ2-7, with a tentative D call TRBD1 (5 bases). The germline V and J ends were trimmed by 3 bases and 0 bases, with 12 bases remaining between them. This CDR3 is 15 amino acids long. The germline gives CDR1 LNHDA, CDR2 SQIVND (reference sequence). The CDR3 protein is CASSIDSIGSYEQYF. The CDR3 bases that were read are TGTGCCAGTAGTATCGACAGTATCGGCTCCTACGAG.

This clone has ten or more counts. With the read ending 3 residues before the CDR3 end, the germline J gene is used to fill in that end. V gene TRBV9 combines with J gene TRBJ2-6; TRBD1 agrees at 7 bases. The CDR3 has 18 residues. CDR1 is SGDLS, CDR2 YYNGEE, per germline. The V gene end was trimmed by 1 base and the J gene end by 1 base; junction bases not matched to a gene: 8. CDR3 DNA, as far as it was read: TGTGCCAGCAGCGTACGGGACAGACTTAGTTCTGGGGCCAACGTC. Residues: CASSVRDRLSSGANV. In full, the CDR3 reads CASSVRDRLSSGANVLTF. Together with reference TRBV9 and TRBJ2-6, the CDR3 gives the full variable domain: DSGVTQTPKHLITATGQRVTLRCSPRSGDLSVYWYQQSLDQGLQFLIQYYNGEERAKGNILERFSAQQFPDLHSELNLSSLELGDSALYFCASSVRDRLSSGANVLTFGAGSRLTVL.

This clone was seen repeatedly, ten times or more. The CDR3: CASSLAGEGMETQYF. CDR3 bases read: TGCGCCAGCAGCTTGGCCGGGGAGGGAATGGAGACC. The J gene is TRBJ2-5, the V gene TRBV5-1, with 7 bases fitting TRBD2. The CDR3 extends 3 residues past the end of the read, so its final part is completed from the germline J gene. Germline V gene data show CDR1 as SGHRS and CDR2 as YFSETQ. CDR3 length equals 15 residues. V shed 0 bases and J 5 bases; nucleotides not matched to a gene: 7.

The sample holds many counts of this clone. The CDR3 end is not reached by the read, which stops 3 residues before it; the germline J gene fills it in. This chain joins TRBV6-2 or TRBV6-3 and TRBJ2-2, with D unclear. The ends were cut back, 2 bases at V and 3 bases at J, with 4 bases in the middle. Germline V lookup: CDR1 MNHEY, CDR2 SVGEGT. The CDR3 covers 13 residues. Here the CDR3 reads CASSYPYTGELFF. CDR3 DNA (partial): TGTGCCAGCAGTTACCCTTACACCGGGGAG.

This clone was seen repeatedly, ten times or more. The read finishes 3 residues shy of the CDR3 end, and the germline J gene is used to complete it. This chain uses TRBV3-1 (or the pseudogene TRBV3-2) with TRBJ2-6; no definite D call. Germline V gene data show CDR1 as LGHDT and CDR2 as YNNKEL (reference sequence). V lost 3 bases and J 0 bases, leaving 12 bases between the germline ends. This CDR3 is 17 amino acids long. This CDR3 is CASSHRSVPSGANVLTF. The part of the CDR3 DNA that was read is TGTGCCAGCAGCCATCGGTCTGTACCCTCTGGGGCCAACGTC.

This clone was counted many times. The CDR3 extends 3 residues past the end of the read, so its final part is completed from the germline J gene. The chain is built from TRBV20-1 and TRBJ1-1, with 7 nucleotides matching TRBD1. CDR3 size: 16 residues. The V segment lost 5 bases and the J segment 1 base; nucleotides outside the gene matches: 13. Germline V CDR1 and CDR2: DFQATT, SNEGSKA (reference sequence). The CDR3 protein is CSAPHSPGQRNTEAFF. The covered CDR3 bases are TGCAGTGCTCCCCATTCCCCGGGACAGAGGAACACTGAA.

This clone was recorded many times. The missing CDR3 end, 3 residues past where the read stops, is filled in from the germline J gene. The rearrangement uses TRBV19 and TRBJ1-1, with TRBD1 matching over 9 bases. The CDR3 runs 14 residues. Germline CDR1 is LNHDA and CDR2 is SQIVND (reference sequence). V was clipped by 6 bases and J by 5 bases; unmatched bases: 7. The part of the CDR3 DNA that was read is TGTGCCAGTAGACCGACAGGGGGTTTGACTGAA. Translation: CASRPTGGLTE. The CDR3 as a whole reads CASRPTGGLTEAFF.

This clone was detected many times. From the germline J gene comes the end of the CDR3, since the read stops 3 residues before it. The V call is TRBV19, the J call TRBJ1-2, with TRBD1 identical over 8 bases. The CDR3 totals 15 residues. V trimming: 8 bases; J trimming: 3 bases; junction bases outside the gene matches: 11. Per germline, CDR1 LNHDA and CDR2 SQIVND (reference sequence). The CDR3 loop is CASWDLGTGDYGYTF. Partial CDR3 DNA: TGTGCCAGTTGGGACCTGGGGACAGGAGACTATGGC.

This clone occurred many times. The read ends 3 residues early relative to the CDR3; the germline J gene fills the gap. The chain uses TRBV6-2 or TRBV6-3 and TRBJ1-2, with D perhaps TRBD1 (5 bases). The germline V gene has CDR1 MNHEY and CDR2 SVGEGT. This CDR3 contains 13 residues. The ends were cut back, 7 bases at V and 4 bases at J, with 13 bases in the middle. The DNA read from the CDR3 is TGTGCCAGCACTCTGGGGCGCCTCTATGGC. Encoded protein: CASTLGRLYG. The whole CDR3 sequence reads CASTLGRLYGYTF.

This clone showed up many times. The read terminates 3 residues ahead of where the CDR3 ends, so the germline J gene completes it. The chain couples TRBV2 to TRBJ1-6; TRBD1 matches at 7 bases. Germline V CDR1 and CDR2: SNHLY, FYNNEI. With 4 bases clipped from V and 6 bases from J, the junction kept 6 bases outside the gene matches. This CDR3 region has 15 residues. Partial CDR3 DNA: TGTGCCAGCAGTGCTGAGGCAGGGGGTAATTCACCC. The encoded protein is CASSAEAGGNSP. The CDR3 reads in full as CASSAEAGGNSPLHF.

On this clone itself: Read data end 3 residues before the CDR3 end; the end is taken from the germline J gene. The chain is built from TRBV19 and TRBJ1-2, with D maybe TRBD1 (5 bases). CDR1 and CDR2 from the germline V gene are LNHDA and SQIVND (reference sequence). This CDR3 spans 18 amino acids. The CDR3 loop is CASSEPRQTLVAKNIYTF. The part of the CDR3 DNA that was read is TGTGCCAGTAGTGAACCCCGACAGACCCTGGTAGCCAAAAACATC. The variable domain in full, with the rest retrieved from reference TRBV19 and TRBJ1-2, is DGGITQSPKYLFRKEGQNVTLSCEQNLNHDAMYWYRQDPGQGLRLIYYSQIVNDFQKGDIAEGYSVSREKKESFPLTVTSAQKNPTAFYLCASSEPRQTLVAKNIYTFGSGTRLTVV.

This clone was seen repeatedly, ten times or more. The read is 3 residues too short to cover the CDR3 end, so that end is filled in from the germline J gene. This rearrangement joins TRBV19 to TRBJ2-7; 9 bases line up with TRBD2. This CDR3 spans 14 amino acids. V gave up 4 bases and J gave up 2 bases; unmatched junction bases: 3. Germline V gives CDR1 LNHDA, CDR2 SQIVND (reference sequence). The sequenced part of the CDR3 DNA is TGTGCCAGTAGTAAGGGACTAGCAACCTACGAG. The encoded protein is CASSKGLATYE. The whole CDR3 region reads CASSKGLATYEQYF.

The sample holds many counts of this clone. The read finishes 3 residues shy of the CDR3 end, and the germline J gene is used to complete it. This sequence joins TRBV7-9 and TRBJ2-2; 7 positions match TRBD1. Germline V gene lookup returns CDR1 SEHNR and CDR2 FQNEAQ (reference sequence). The CDR3 consists of 15 residues. The trim removed 5 bases at V and 6 bases at J, leaving 9 bases unmatched. CDR3 loop: CASSRDSLGAGELFF. CDR3 DNA (partial): TGTGCCAGCAGCCGGGACAGCTTAGGAGCCGGGGAG.

Remarks on this clone: One base separates it from a far larger clone, so it is likely a read error. From the germline J gene comes the end of the CDR3, since the read stops 3 residues before it. The chain employs TRBV7-8 and TRBJ1-2; the D gene is possibly TRBD1 (6 bases). The V gene's germline CDR1 is SGHVS and CDR2 FQNEAQ. The V gene lost 5 bases and the J gene lost 2 bases, with 9 bases spanning the gap. This CDR3 has 13 amino acids. The part of the CDR3 DNA that was read is TGTGCCAGCAGCCCAGGACAGAACTATGGC. It encodes CASSPGQNYG. The complete CDR3 sequence is CASSPGQNYGYTF.

This clone was detected ten times or more. The CDR3 extends 3 residues past the end of the read, so its final part is completed from the germline J gene. The V and J genes are TRBV7-9 and TRBJ1-6, with 7 bases lining up with TRBD1. Per the germline V gene, CDR1 is SEHNR and CDR2 is FQNEAQ (reference sequence). Germline trimming cut 6 bases from V and 7 bases from J; bases unmatched to any gene: 9. The CDR3 is 15 amino acids. CDR3 region: CASSLPGQLNSPLHF. The sequenced part of the CDR3 DNA is TGTGCCAGCAGTTTACCGGGACAGCTAAATTCACCC.

This clone was counted at least ten times. The observed sequence ends 3 residues before the CDR3 terminus, with the missing tail filled in from the germline J gene. The rearrangement uses TRBV5-1 and TRBJ1-2; TRBD1 matches 7 bases. CDR1 is SGHRS and CDR2 is YFSETQ in the germline V gene. This CDR3 contains 13 residues. J gave up 6 bases and V 0 bases, and 2 bases lay outside the gene matches. CDR3 residues: CASSLETGNGYTF. The part of the CDR3 DNA that was read is TGCGCCAGCAGCTTGGAGACAGGGAATGGC.